The clone carrying this T cell receptor beta chain came up many times. Antigen: not known. At one end the junction does not follow the germline gene, possibly because of a read error. The library was built from around 0.4 ug RNA with molecular barcoded adaptors for alpha/delta and beta/gamma chains. One entry per CDR3 protein, called by TCRdb with MiXCR from the reads. The sample holds 40,000 to 50,000 distinct CDR3 sequences, roughly an eighth seen once. The sample originates from a study of read filtering for tumor transcriptome and immune sequencing. Turning to the study itself: Transcriptome libraries were built from DNase-treated RNA. Broader study findings: About 77% of IR-seq clonotypes had a single read, yet these held around 4% of reads. Dropping single-read clonotypes raised IR-seq and RNA-seq shared-clonotype correlation.

This CDR3 contains 13 residues. Germline lookup yields CDR1 DFQATT and CDR2 SNEGSKA (reference sequence). J is TRBJ2-1 and V is TRBV20-1; D could derive from TRBD1 or TRBD2 (5 bases each). This sequence was found in a donor at least 40 years old with multiple myeloma. Source material: a population of CD138-negative cells sorted from bone marrow. The CDR3 is CSAGRGDQREEFF. The CDR3 region has the DNA TGCAGTGCTGGCAGAGGGGATCAGCGTGAGGAGTTCTTC.